A single T cell receptor beta chain is shown here with its context. Every bit of the isolated RNA underwent reverse transcription, so sequencing read expressed TCRB transcripts. Produced via immunoSEQ multiplex PCR; TCRdb's table is partial and in-frame only. This table holds around 44,000 clones, approximately 53% found once. The sample comes from a study of beta chain features in type 1 diabetes. Germline V gene sequence: CDR1 MNHNS, CDR2 SASEGT. The CDR3 has 12 amino acids. V lost 4 bases, J lost 8 bases, and 11 bases lay in between. The clonotype originates from a woman aged 25 to 39 in good health. The genes are TRBV6-1 and TRBJ1-2; perhaps TRBD1 as D (6 bases). The sample taken for sequencing was stem cell memory CD4+ T cells from blood. The CDR3 coding sequence is TGTGCCAGCAGTGGGGACATCGGAGGCTACACCTTC. The encoded protein is CASSGDIGGYTF.